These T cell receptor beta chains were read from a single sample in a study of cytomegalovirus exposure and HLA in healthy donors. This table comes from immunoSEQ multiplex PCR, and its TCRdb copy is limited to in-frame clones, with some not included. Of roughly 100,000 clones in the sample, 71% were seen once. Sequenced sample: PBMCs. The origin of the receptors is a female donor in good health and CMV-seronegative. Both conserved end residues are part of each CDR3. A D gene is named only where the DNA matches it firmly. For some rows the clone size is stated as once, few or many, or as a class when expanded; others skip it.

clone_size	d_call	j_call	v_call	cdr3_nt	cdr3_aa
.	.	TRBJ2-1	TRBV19	TGTGCCAGTAGTATCCCGGGACTCCCTACAATTGAGCAGTTCTTC	CASSIPGLPTIEQFF
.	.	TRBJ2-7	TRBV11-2	TGTGCCAGCAGCCCTCTGGGACATGGGTTGACTGAGCAGTACTTC	CASSPLGHGLTEQYF
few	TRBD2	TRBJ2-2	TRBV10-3	TGTGCCATCAGTGAGTCCACTAGCGGGAGAGCGGGCACCGGGGAGCTGTTTTTT	CAISESTSGRAGTGELFF
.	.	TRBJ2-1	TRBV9	TGTGCCAGCAGCGACCCGGTCTCCTACAATGAGCAGTTCTTC	CASSDPVSYNEQFF
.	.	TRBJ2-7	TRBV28	TGTGCCAGCAGTTTTTCCGACAGATACGAGCAGTACTTC	CASSFSDRYEQYF
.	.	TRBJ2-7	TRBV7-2	TGTGCCAGCAGCTTAGTGTCGGTGGCCTACGAGCAGTACTTC	CASSLVSVAYEQYF
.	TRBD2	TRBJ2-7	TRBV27	TGTGCCAGCGGGACTAGCGGGACCTACGAGCAGTACTTC	CASGTSGTYEQYF
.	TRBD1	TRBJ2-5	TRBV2	TGTGCCAGCAGGGACAGGAACCAAGAGACCCAGTACTTC	CASRDRNQETQYF
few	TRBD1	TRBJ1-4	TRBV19	TGTGCCAGTAGTAAGCAGGGGGAGCAAGAAAAACTGTTTTTT	CASSKQGEQEKLFF
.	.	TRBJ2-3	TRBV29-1	TGCAGCGTTGACGGGTTAGCGGAGAAGGGTTTAAATACGCAGTATTTT	CSVDGLAEKGLNTQYF
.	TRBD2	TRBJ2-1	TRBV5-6	TGTGCCAGCAGCTCCGGGTTTTGGCGGGAGCCACCCTACAATGAGCAGTTCTTC	CASSSGFWREPPYNEQFF
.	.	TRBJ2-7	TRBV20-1	TGCAGTGCTAGAAGGACAGACGAGCAGTACTTC	CSARRTDEQYF
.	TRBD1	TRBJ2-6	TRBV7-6	TGTGCCAGCAGCTCGTCTCAGGGGGCCCTTACACACTCTGGGGCCAACGTCCTGACTTTC	CASSSSQGALTHSGANVLTF
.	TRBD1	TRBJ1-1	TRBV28	TGTGCCAGCTTGGGGCGGACAGGCCCGTGGGCTGAAGCTTTCTTT	CASLGRTGPWAEAFF
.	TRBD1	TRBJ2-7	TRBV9	TGTGCCAGCAGCGGCGGACAGGGAAATTCCGAGCAGTACTTC	CASSGGQGNSEQYF
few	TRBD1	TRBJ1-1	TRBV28	TGTGCCAGCAGACAACAGGGGGAGAACACTGAAGCTTTCTTT	CASRQQGENTEAFF
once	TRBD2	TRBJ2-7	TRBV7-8	TGTGCCAGCGGTCTAGCGGGAGGCTACGAGCAGTACTTC	CASGLAGGYEQYF
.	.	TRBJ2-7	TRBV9	TGTGCCAGCAGCCCCCTACCCCTCGGGGTCAGGTCCTACGAGCAGTACTTC	CASSPLPLGVRSYEQYF
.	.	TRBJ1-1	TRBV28	TGTGCCAGCAGTTTATTGCGGACAGATAACACTGAAGCTTTCTTT	CASSLLRTDNTEAFF
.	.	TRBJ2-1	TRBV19	TGTGCCAGTAGTACAGGGCCCCTGGGGAATGAGCAGTTCTTC	CASSTGPLGNEQFF
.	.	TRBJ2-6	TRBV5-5	.	CASSLAVFWQGSTGANVLTF
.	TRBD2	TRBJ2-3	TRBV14	TGTGCCAGCAACTTACCTGGGACTAGCGGGAGTAAGGGAGGCACAGATACGCAGTATTTT	CASNLPGTSGSKGGTDTQYF
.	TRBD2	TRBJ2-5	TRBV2	TGTGCCAGCAGGGGGTTAATAGCGGGAGGCGAGACCCAGTACTTC	CASRGLIAGGETQYF
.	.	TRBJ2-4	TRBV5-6	TGTGCCAGCAGCTTGTATCTGGGCAAGAACATAGCCAAAAACATTCAGTACTTC	CASSLYLGKNIAKNIQYF
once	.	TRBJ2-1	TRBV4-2	TGTGCCAGCAGCCAGCTCCAGGGGCTGAGTGATGAGCAGTTCTTC	CASSQLQGLSDEQFF
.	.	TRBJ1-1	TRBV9	TGTGCCAGCAGCGTCAGGGCGATTGACACTGAAGCTTTCTTT	CASSVRAIDTEAFF
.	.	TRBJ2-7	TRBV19	TGTGCCAGTAGTCCCGGCTACGAGCAGTACTTC	CASSPGYEQYF
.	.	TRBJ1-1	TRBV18	TGTGCCAGCTCACCACTCGGGAACACTGAAGCTTTCTTT	CASSPLGNTEAFF